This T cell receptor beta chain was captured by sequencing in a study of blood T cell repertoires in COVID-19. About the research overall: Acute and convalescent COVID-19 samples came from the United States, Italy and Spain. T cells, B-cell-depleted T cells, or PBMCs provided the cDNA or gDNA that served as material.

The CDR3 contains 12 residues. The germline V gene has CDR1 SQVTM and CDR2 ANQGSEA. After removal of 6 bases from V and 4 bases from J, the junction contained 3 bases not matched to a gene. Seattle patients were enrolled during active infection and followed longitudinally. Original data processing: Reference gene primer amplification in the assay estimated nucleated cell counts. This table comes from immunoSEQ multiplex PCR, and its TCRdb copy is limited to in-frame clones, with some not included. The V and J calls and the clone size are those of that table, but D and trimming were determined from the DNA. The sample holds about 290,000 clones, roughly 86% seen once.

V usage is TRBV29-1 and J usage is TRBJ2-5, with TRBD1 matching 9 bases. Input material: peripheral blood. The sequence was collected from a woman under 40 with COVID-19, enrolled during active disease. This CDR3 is CSVRQGGETQYF. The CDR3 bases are TGCAGCGTAAGACAGGGGGGAGAGACCCAGTACTTC.